The clone carrying this TCR beta chain has a handful of counts. TCRdb reanalysed the RT-PCR reads using MiXCR and keeps one entry per CDR3 protein. This table has about 780,000 distinct CDR3 sequences, approximately 17% appearing once. The data belong to a study of response to subunit inactivated influenza vaccine. Trimming took off 2 bases at V and 8 bases at J, with 7 bases between the two ends. Per the germline V gene, CDR1 is MNHEY and CDR2 is SVGEGT. The CDR3 has 12 amino acids. This TCR was recovered from a man in his forties or fifties who received an inactivated influenza vaccine. The chain has TRBV6-2 or TRBV6-3 and TRBJ2-1, with TRBD1 as a possible D gene (5 bases). Sequencing used PBMCs from blood, obtained more than 4 days after vaccination. CDR3 nucleotide sequence: TGTGCCAGCAGTTACCAGGGCGATGAGCAGTTCTTC. This encodes CASSYQGDEQFF.